A single T cell receptor beta chain is shown here with its context. Trimming removed 0 bases from V and 4 bases from J, with 15 bases in between. Germline values: CDR1 LGHNA, CDR2 YNFKEQ. The CDR3 loop spans 16 amino acids. In the study's own analysis: Estimation of nucleated cell counts was performed using reference gene primer amplification. The data were produced by immunoSEQ multiplex PCR, yet TCRdb's version contains in-frame clones alone and is incomplete. That table gives V, J and clone size, and the DNA gave D and trimming. This table holds hundreds of thousands of clones, under 90% found once. Two negative PCRs, clearance, or symptom resolution had been documented for recovered Cohort 3 donors. The data derive from a study of blood T cell repertoires in COVID-19. As for the study in general: Collection of acute and convalescent COVID-19 samples took place in the United States, Italy and Spain. In each case, the material was cDNA or gDNA derived from T cells, B-cell-depleted T cells, or PBMCs.

This clonotype was obtained from a man aged 25-45 years who had recovered from COVID-19. Sequenced sample: PBMCs or T cells enriched from blood (not recorded which). The chain combines TRBV4-2 with TRBJ1-1; tentative D call: TRBD1 (6 bases). The CDR3 here is CASSQETQGLGTEAFF. In DNA form, the CDR3 reads TGTGCCAGCAGCCAAGAAACTCAGGGGTTGGGCACTGAAGCTTTCTTT.